A selection of T cell receptor beta chains follows, all from one sample in a study of blood T cell repertoires in COVID-19. Sequencing used immunoSEQ multiplex PCR; TCRdb keeps in-frame clones, though not all of them. The data hold fewer than 200,000 clones, with roughly 84% observed a single time. The specimen was PBMCs or T cells enriched from blood (not recorded which). These receptors all stem from a man aged 55 to 69 who had recovered from COVID-19. The CDR3 runs from the conserved cysteine through the conserved F or W. A D gene is named only where the DNA matches it firmly. Size is stated for part of the rows, as once, few or many counts, or as a class when the clone is expanded.

J	size	D	V	CDR3	DNA
TRBJ1-5	once	TRBD1	TRBV9	CASSVTGGSYQPQHF	TGTGCCAGCAGCGTAACAGGGGGATCCTATCAGCCCCAGCATTTT
TRBJ1-6	.	.	TRBV2	CASSPRMPGGNSPLHF	TGTGCCAGCAGTCCAAGGATGCCCGGGGGTAATTCACCCCTCCACTTT
TRBJ1-1	.	.	TRBV7-8	CASSLVAGSSVVAFF	TGTGCCAGCAGCTTAGTCGCGGGGAGTAGTGTCGTAGCTTTCTTT
TRBJ2-5	.	TRBD1	TRBV11-2	CASSYGQGGETQYF	TGTGCCAGCAGCTATGGACAGGGAGGAGAGACCCAGTACTTC
TRBJ1-4	.	TRBD1	TRBV2	CASSNRDRGQTNEKLFF	TGTGCCAGCAGCAACCGGGACAGGGGGCAAACTAATGAAAAACTGTTTTTT
TRBJ1-6	.	.	TRBV9	CASSVEQVGSPLHF	TGTGCCAGCAGCGTAGAGCAGGTTGGGTCACCCCTCCACTTT
TRBJ2-7	.	TRBD2	TRBV5-6	CASSLGLAGTYEQYF	TGTGCCAGCAGCCTCGGACTAGCGGGTACCTACGAGCAGTACTTC
TRBJ2-7	.	TRBD2	TRBV27	CASSLWLAGGPGEQYF	TGTGCCAGCAGTTTATGGCTGGCGGGAGGGCCGGGCGAGCAGTACTTC
TRBJ1-4	few	TRBD1	TRBV28	CASNNPGTGGEKLFF	TGTGCCAGCAACAACCCAGGGACAGGGGGTGAAAAACTGTTTTTT
TRBJ1-6	.	TRBD1	TRBV19	CASSPGQSGNSPLHF	TGTGCCAGTAGTCCGGGACAGTCGGGGAATTCACCCCTCCACTTT
TRBJ1-1	.	.	TRBV5-5	CASSFITEAFF	TGTGCCAGCAGCTTTATCACTGAAGCTTTCTTT
TRBJ1-2	.	.	TRBV4-1	CASSQEGGGDYGYTF	TGCGCCAGCAGCCAAGAGGGAGGGGGGGACTATGGCTACACCTTC
TRBJ1-5	.	.	TRBV6-1	CASSEGQDTRSNQPQHF	TGTGCCAGCAGTGAAGGTCAAGACACCCGTAGCAATCAGCCCCAGCATTTT
TRBJ2-2	.	.	TRBV14	CASNSPANTGELFF	TGTGCCAGCAATAGCCCCGCGAACACCGGGGAGCTGTTTTTT
TRBJ2-7	.	.	TRBV7-2	CASSSRAGPYEQYF	TGTGCCAGCAGCTCACGCGCAGGGCCCTACGAGCAGTACTTC
TRBJ1-1	few	.	TRBV28	CASSLVRYTEAFF	TGTGCCAGCAGTTTGGTGAGGTACACTGAAGCTTTCTTT
TRBJ2-7	.	.	TRBV7-8	CASSYRAAYEQYF	TGTGCCAGCAGCTATCGAGCGGCCTACGAGCAGTACTTC
TRBJ2-2	.	TRBD2	TRBV7-6	CASSRTSGTSENTGELFF	TGTGCCAGCAGTCGTACATCCGGGACTAGCGAGAACACCGGGGAGCTGTTTTTT
TRBJ1-5	.	.	TRBV27	CASSPLSGRGNQPQHF	TGTGCCAGCAGTCCCCTTTCTGGGAGGGGGAATCAGCCCCAGCATTTT
TRBJ2-5	.	TRBD1	TRBV5-4	CASSPRDSKETQYF	TGTGCCAGCAGCCCCCGGGACAGTAAAGAGACCCAGTACTTC
TRBJ2-3	.	.	TRBV25-1	CASSDSMTVFTDTQYF	TGTGCCAGCAGTGATTCGATGACAGTGTTCACAGATACGCAGTATTTT
TRBJ1-1	.	TRBD1	TRBV5-3	CARSFRDRRSNTEAFF	TGTGCCAGAAGCTTCCGGGACAGGAGGTCGAACACTGAAGCTTTCTTT
TRBJ2-2	few	.	TRBV11-3	CATSGGPTGELFF	TGTGCCACCTCGGGGGGCCCGACCGGGGAGCTGTTTTTT
TRBJ2-1	.	.	TRBV5-8	CASSLRDNYNEQFF	TGTGCCAGCAGCTTGCGGGACAACTACAATGAGCAGTTCTTC
TRBJ2-1	.	TRBD1	TRBV19	CASRTPGQGSDEQFF	TGTGCCAGTAGAACCCCGGGACAGGGAAGTGATGAGCAGTTCTTC
TRBJ2-2	.	TRBD2	TRBV7-2	CASSLASGGGTGELFF	TGTGCCAGCAGCTTAGCGAGCGGGGGGGGCACCGGGGAGCTGTTTTTT
TRBJ1-3	.	.	TRBV7-8	CASSRFVSSGNTIYF	TGTGCCAGCAGCCGTTTCGTCAGCTCTGGAAACACCATATATTTT
TRBJ2-1	.	.	TRBV9	CASSVSAGVGNEQFF	TGTGCCAGCAGCGTATCAGCAGGGGTGGGCAATGAGCAGTTCTTC
TRBJ1-3	.	.	TRBV7-6	CASSLAYPSSGNTIYF	TGTGCCAGCAGCTTAGCATATCCGAGCTCTGGAAACACCATATATTTT